This T cell receptor beta chain stems from a study of T cell responses to AZD1222 COVID-19 vaccine. Study results and limitations: Clonal diversity was possibly underestimated, and the donors were mostly white British, with more females. Researchers report vaccine-associated CD4 TCRs spanning spike, with dominance at 160-218 and 743-854. After the peak T cell response, and only then, were repertoires sampled.

A note on this clone: Its antigen is currently unknown.

Data came from immunoSEQ multiplex PCR; TCRdb stores just in-frame clones and leaves some out. This table holds some 130,000 clones, 90% to 95% found once. The TCR sequence derives from an adult who received the AZD1222 COVID-19 vaccine. The source was peripheral blood, collected 28 days after the second AZD1222 dose.

CDR3 nucleotides: TGTGCCAGCAGTGAGATGACCCCGAATCCAACTACTAACTATGGCTACACCTTC. Protein sequence: CASSEMTPNPTTNYGYTF. V is TRBV6-1 and J is TRBJ1-2, with D unresolved. The CDR3 totals 18 residues. With 3 bases removed from V and 0 bases from J, the gap between germline ends came to 20 bases. Per the germline V gene, CDR1 is MNHNS and CDR2 is SASEGT.